A selection of T cell receptor beta chains follows, all from one sample in a study of blood T cell repertoires in COVID-19. Produced via immunoSEQ multiplex PCR; TCRdb's table is partial and in-frame only. The sample includes 200,000 to 250,000 clones, about 85% of them seen just once. The sequencing input was peripheral blood. The receptors stem from a woman older than 75 with active or convalescent COVID-19. Each CDR3 is given with its conserved first and last residue. The order of the fields is D gene, V gene, J gene, clone size, CDR3 protein, CDR3 DNA. The D gene is left open where the match is weak. Rows may omit the clone size; those that give it use once, few, many or a size class.

NA,TRBV4-1,TRBJ1-4,NA,CASSQDRGAYNEKLFF,TGCGCCAGCAGCCAAGATCGGGGGGCTTATAATGAAAAACTGTTTTTT
TRBD1,TRBV28,TRBJ1-1,many,CASSLGDRVITEAFF,TGTGCCAGCAGTTTAGGGGACAGGGTGATAACTGAAGCTTTCTTT
NA,TRBV7-2,TRBJ1-2,NA,CASSPGFEGYTF,TGTGCCAGCAGCCCGGGATTCGAGGGCTACACCTTC
NA,TRBV14,TRBJ2-5,once,CASTRQGLGQETQYF,TGTGCCAGCACTCGGCAGGGTTTGGGACAAGAGACCCAGTACTTC
TRBD1,TRBV14,TRBJ1-1,many,CASRLRGATEAFF,TGTGCCAGCAGACTCAGGGGGGCCACTGAAGCTTTCTTT
TRBD2,TRBV5-1,TRBJ2-7,NA,CASRPGLAGNYEQYF,TGCGCCAGCAGACCGGGACTAGCGGGAAATTACGAGCAGTACTTC
NA,TRBV4-2,TRBJ2-1,once,CASSQFEMGGNEQFF,TGTGCCAGCAGCCAATTTGAAATGGGCGGGAACGAGCAGTTCTTC
NA,TRBV25-1,TRBJ2-1,NA,CASSGILNEQFF,TGTGCCAGCAGTGGAATTCTAAATGAGCAGTTCTTC
NA,TRBV2,TRBJ1-6,NA,CASSESRTDSPLHF,TGTGCCAGCAGTGAATCCAGGACTGATTCACCCCTCCACTTT
TRBD1,TRBV10-1,TRBJ2-3,NA,CASRTGAHSTDTQYF,TGCGCCAGCCGCACAGGGGCCCATAGCACAGATACGCAGTATTTT
TRBD1,TRBV9,TRBJ2-7,NA,CAGTRESQGDPHEQYF,TGTGCCGGGACCCGGGAATCACAGGGGGACCCCCACGAGCAGTACTTC
TRBD2,TRBV6-6,TRBJ2-5,NA,CASNFLAGGQETQYF,TGTGCCAGCAACTTCCTAGCGGGGGGGCAAGAGACCCAGTACTTC
TRBD1,TRBV28,TRBJ2-7,once,CASSRNRGYEQYF,TGTGCCAGCAGTCGAAACAGGGGCTACGAGCAGTACTTC
NA,TRBV14,TRBJ2-5,NA,CASSQGRETQYF,TGTGCCAGCAGCCAAGGGAGAGAGACCCAGTACTTC
NA,TRBV7-9,TRBJ2-2,NA,CASSEQGAGELFF,TGTGCCAGCAGCGAACAGGGTGCCGGGGAGCTGTTTTTT
NA,TRBV7-2,TRBJ1-5,few,CASSLAQAGVLPQHF,TGTGCCAGCAGCTTAGCGCAGGCAGGGGTGTTGCCCCAGCATTTT
NA,TRBV12-3/TRBV12-4,TRBJ2-3,once,CASSFREATQYF,TGTGCCAGCAGTTTCAGGGAAGCTACGCAGTATTTT